These 28 T cell receptor beta chains came from one sample sequenced in a study of cytomegalovirus exposure and HLA in healthy donors. Assay used: immunoSEQ multiplex PCR; TCRdb lists only in-frame clones, some missing. The table shows about 49,000 clones, with about 90% occurring only once. The specimen was PBMCs. All receptors derive from a man between 18 and 35 years old in good health and CMV-seronegative.

The J gene is TRBJ2-7, the V gene TRBV10-3; D might be TRBD2 (5 bases). The V end lost 4 bases, the J end lost 0 bases, and 25 bases lay between the germline ends. Germline CDR1 reads ENHRY; CDR2 reads SYGVKD. The CDR3 consists of 19 residues. The CDR3 DNA follows: TGTGCCATCAGTGTTACCCTGTCTGGGCAGCGGCCCAGCTCCTACGAGCAGTACTTC. The encoded protein is CAISVTLSGQRPSSYEQYF.

CDR3 sequence reads: CASSESRLERRNYEQYF. The CDR3 bases are TGCGCCAGCAGTGAGTCGAGGTTGGAGCGGAGGAACTACGAGCAGTACTTC. The J gene is TRBJ2-7, the V gene TRBV10-1, with D maybe TRBD2 (5 bases). Germline CDR1 WNHNN, CDR2 SYGVQD (reference sequence). Trimming removed 0 bases from V and 3 bases from J, with 18 bases in between. CDR3 size: 17 residues.

This clone was recorded only once. V is TRBV7-9 and J is TRBJ1-2; the D gene is possibly TRBD1 (6 bases). Trimming left V 4 bases short and J 10 bases short, with 13 bases between. The CDR3 contains 12 residues. Germline CDR1 and CDR2: SEHNR and FQNEAQ (reference sequence). The CDR3 DNA reads as TGTGCCAGCAGCTCAACGACAGGAGACTACACCTTC. This encodes CASSSTTGDYTF.

The V gene is TRBV6-5, the J gene TRBJ2-5, with TRBD1 identical over 7 bases. The ends lost 2 bases at V and 7 bases at J; junction bases unmatched: 4. Germline CDR1 and CDR2: MNHEY and SVGAGI. This CDR3 has 13 residues. CDR3 in amino acids: CASSYRQGGTQYF. In DNA form, the CDR3 reads TGTGCCAGCAGTTACCGACAGGGCGGGACCCAGTACTTC.

The rearrangement uses TRBV30 and TRBJ2-7, with 7 positions matching TRBD1. CDR3 length: 12 amino acids. Germline lookup yields CDR1 GTSNPN and CDR2 SVGIG (reference sequence). V shed 1 base, J shed 3 bases, and the junction held 0 bases outside the gene matches. The CDR3 DNA reads as TGTGCCTGGAGTGACAGGGGCTACGAGCAGTACTTC. Protein sequence: CAWSDRGYEQYF.

This clone was detected a few times. This chain uses TRBV28 with TRBJ2-3; TRBD1 aligns across 10 bases. CDR1 is MDHEN, CDR2 SYDVKM, per germline. The CDR3 length is 14 residues. Trimming at V came to 4 bases and at J to 6 bases, leaving 4 bases not matched to a gene. The CDR3 DNA reads TGTGCCAGCAGTTCGGGGACAGGGGTCGATACGCAGTATTTT. It translates to CASSSGTGVDTQYF. Using reference TRBV28 and TRBJ2-3 for the parts outside the CDR3, the full variable domain is DVKVTQSSRYLVKRTGEKVFLECVQDMDHENMFWYRQDPGLGLRLIYFSYDVKMKEKGDIPEGYSVSREKKERFSLILESASTNQTSMYLCASSSGTGVDTQYFGPGTRLTVL.

Turning to this clone: The junction does not match germline at one end; this may be a read error. The sample holds other DNA sequences that translate to the same CDR3. The rearrangement joins TRBV28 to TRBJ2-7; the D gene is possibly TRBD2 (7 bases). There are 16 residues in the CDR3. Looked up from germline, CDR1 is MDHEN and CDR2 is SYDVKM. CDR3 nucleotide sequence: TGTGCTAGCAGTCGGTCCTCAGGGGAGGGGGCCTACGAGCAGTACTTC. Protein product: CASSRSSGEGAYEQYF. The entire variable domain, with the rest obtained from reference TRBV28 and TRBJ2-7, is as follows: DVKVTQSSRYLVKRTGEKVFLECVQDMDHENMFWYRQDPGLGLRLIYFSYDVKMKEKGDIPEGYSVSREKKERFSLILESASTNQTSMYLCASSRSSGEGAYEQYFGPGTRLTVT.

The V gene is TRBV7-2, the J gene TRBJ2-2; 14 nucleotides match TRBD2. J gave up 4 bases and V 2 bases, and 9 bases lay outside the gene matches. This CDR3 has 19 residues. The germline V gene has CDR1 SGHTA and CDR2 FQGNSA. CDR3 nucleotides: TGTGCCAGCAGCTTAATCCGACTAGCGGGAGGGCCTGGCACCGGGGAGCTGTTTTTT. Translation: CASSLIRLAGGPGTGELFF.

The V gene is TRBV6-1, the J gene TRBJ2-7, with D possibly matching TRBD1 (6 bases). Between the trimmed V and J ends, which lost 11 bases and 5 bases, there was a span of 10 bases. CDR1 and CDR2 from the germline V gene are MNHNS and SASEGT. The CDR3 totals 10 residues. The CDR3 bases are TGTGCCTCCGGGACAAACGAGCAGTACTTC. Its protein product is CASGTNEQYF.

Notes on this clone: The junction does not match germline at one end; this may be a read error. The chain employs TRBV2 and TRBJ2-7, with 9 bases matching TRBD1. This CDR3 has 16 amino acids. Germline lookup yields CDR1 SNHLY and CDR2 FYNNEI. The CDR3 spells CASNEVGTGRSYEQYF. CDR3 coding DNA: TGTGCCAGCAATGAAGTCGGGACAGGGCGATCCTACGAGCAGTACTTC.

This chain connects TRBV2 to TRBJ1-1, with a weak D call TRBD1 (5 bases). The CDR3 covers 13 residues. V was pared by 3 bases and J by 6 bases, with 11 bases between. Germline CDR1 SNHLY, CDR2 FYNNEI. This chain's CDR3 is CASSDRAGAEAFF. CDR3 nucleotide sequence: TGTGCCAGCAGTGACAGGGCAGGCGCTGAAGCTTTCTTT. Full variable domain (outside the CDR3, taken from reference TRBV2 and TRBJ1-1): EPEVTQTPSHQVTQMGQEVILRCVPISNHLYFYWYRQILGQKVEFLVSFYNNEISEKSEIFDDQFSVERPDGSNFTLKIRSTKLEDSAMYFCASSDRAGAEAFFGQGTRLTVV.

About this clone: Other DNA sequences in this specimen translate into the identical CDR3. This chain joins TRBV7-2 and TRBJ2-7; D perhaps matches TRBD1 (6 bases). The germline V and J ends were trimmed by 3 bases and 0 bases, with 9 bases remaining between them. This CDR3 has 14 amino acids. The germline V gene encodes CDR1 SGHTA and CDR2 FQGNSA. The DNA for the CDR3 is TGTGCCAGCAGCTTTACAGGGAGCTCCTACGAGCAGTACTTC. It translates to CASSFTGSSYEQYF.

This rearrangement joins TRBV27 to TRBJ2-2, with 8 bases aligning to TRBD1. V dropped 5 bases and J dropped 3; count of bases not matched to a gene: 2. CDR1 is MNHEY, CDR2 SMNVEV, per germline (reference sequence). CDR3 length equals 14 residues. CDR3 loop: CASSTGGYTGELFF. DNA for the CDR3: TGTGCCAGCAGTACAGGGGGATACACCGGGGAGCTGTTTTTT.

In regard to this clone: A read error may produce the germline difference seen at one junction end. The chain is built from TRBV7-3 and TRBJ2-5, with 7 bases identical to TRBD2. The CDR3 totals 15 residues. Looked up from germline, CDR1 is SGHTA and CDR2 is FQGTGA. DNA for the CDR3: TGTGCCAGCAACTTAGGGGCGGGGGTCCAAGAGACCCAGTACTTC. Its protein product is CASNLGAGVQETQYF.

The chain has TRBV15 and TRBJ2-3, with a possible D match to TRBD1 (6 bases). The CDR3 spans 16 residues. CDR1 and CDR2 from the germline V gene are LNHNV and YYDKDF (reference sequence). V was clipped by 0 bases and J by 8 bases, with 18 bases between them. For the CDR3, the DNA is TGTGCCACCAGCAGAGAGATGGGCAGGGGTGGCGGTACGCAGTATTTT. Amino acids: CATSREMGRGGGTQYF.

This chain links TRBV6-4 with TRBJ2-1, with 9 bases that match TRBD1. The CDR3 length is 16 residues. J gave up 8 bases and V 0 bases, and 8 bases lay outside the gene matches. CDR1 is MRHNA, CDR2 SNTAGT, per germline. The CDR3 nucleotides are TGTGCCAGCAGTGACTCGGGGGGACAGGGTTACGATGAGCAGTTCTTC. The encoded protein is CASSDSGGQGYDEQFF.

V usage is TRBV27 and J usage is TRBJ2-2, with a tentative D call TRBD2 (5 bases). Trimming left V 3 bases short and J 5 bases short, with 7 bases between. This CDR3 has 13 amino acids. The V gene's germline CDR1 is MNHEY and CDR2 SMNVEV (reference sequence). DNA of the CDR3: TGTGCCAGCAGTTTCGGGGAAACCGGGGAGCTGTTTTTT. It encodes CASSFGETGELFF.

As regards this clone: An end of the junction does not agree with germline; a read error may underlie this. The chain uses TRBV7-9 and TRBJ2-3, with TRBD1 matching 7 bases. The CDR3 has 12 residues. Per the germline V gene, CDR1 is SEHNR and CDR2 is FQNEAQ (reference sequence). CDR3 bases: TGTGCCAGCACCTTACAGGGGGATACGCAGTATTTT. This gives the protein CASTLQGDTQYF.

V gene TRBV30 combines with J gene TRBJ2-2, with 8 nucleotides matching TRBD2. Per the germline V gene, CDR1 is GTSNPN and CDR2 is SVGIG (reference sequence). The CDR3 runs 19 residues. With V trimmed by 0 bases and J by 7 bases, 19 bases remained unmatched. The CDR3 spells CAWSVFFRGREVRGGELFF. In nucleotides, the CDR3 is TGTGCCTGGAGTGTATTCTTCCGGGGGCGGGAGGTCCGCGGCGGGGAGCTGTTTTTT.

The V and J genes are TRBV30 and TRBJ2-2; TRBD1 might be the D (5 bases). This CDR3 has 14 amino acids. In germline, CDR1 is GTSNPN, CDR2 SVGIG (reference sequence). V gave up 7 bases and J gave up 0 bases, with 12 bases separating them. CDR3 residues: CAYKGSSNTGELFF. DNA for the CDR3: TGTGCCTATAAGGGGTCATCGAACACCGGGGAGCTGTTTTTT.

The chain recombines TRBV13 with TRBJ2-7; 11 nucleotides match TRBD2. This CDR3 spans 15 amino acids. With 5 bases clipped from V and 1 base from J, the junction kept 4 bases outside the gene matches. Germline V gene lookup returns CDR1 PRHDT and CDR2 FYEKMQ (reference sequence). In DNA, the CDR3 is TGTGCCAGCAGCATGGGACTAGCGGATTCCTACGAGCAGTACTTC. Its translation: CASSMGLADSYEQYF.

The chain is built from TRBV11-2 and TRBJ2-7; the D gene is possibly TRBD2 (5 bases). The CDR3 spans 12 residues. Per the germline V gene, CDR1 is SGHAT and CDR2 is FQNNGV. CDR3 nucleotides: TGTGCGAGCGGAACTAGGGCATACGAGCAGTACTTC. The encoded protein is CASGTRAYEQYF.

The chain has TRBV2 and TRBJ1-5; 7 bases match TRBD1. The junction had 3 bases not matched to a gene; V was cut back by 0 bases and J by 4 bases. Germline loops: CDR1 SNHLY, CDR2 FYNNEI. The CDR3 runs 15 residues. The CDR3 bases are TGTGCCAGCAGTGAAGCGCACAGGGGTAATCAGCCCCAGCATTTT. The encoded protein is CASSEAHRGNQPQHF.

The chain combines TRBV29-1 with TRBJ1-4; 12 positions agree with TRBD1. V shed 0 bases and J 4 bases; nucleotides not matched to a gene: 3. The CDR3 extends over 16 amino acids. The germline gives CDR1 SQVTM, CDR2 ANQGSEA. CDR3 loop: CSVEEGTGGLNEKLFF. For the CDR3, the DNA is TGCAGCGTTGAAGAGGGGACAGGGGGCCTTAATGAAAAACTGTTTTTT.

The chain links TRBV6-1 to TRBJ2-3, with 10 nucleotides matching TRBD2. There are 14 residues in the CDR3. Germline values: CDR1 MNHNS, CDR2 SASEGT. V shed 2 bases, J shed 4 bases, and the junction held 0 bases outside the gene matches. In DNA form, the CDR3 reads TGTGCCAGCAGTGAACTAGCGGGAGCAGATACGCAGTATTTT. Encoded protein: CASSELAGADTQYF.

This clone was recorded once. The chain uses TRBV28 and TRBJ2-1; TRBD1 aligns across 7 bases. Trimming cost V 6 bases and J 2 bases; bases outside gene matches: 10. Looked up from germline, CDR1 is MDHEN and CDR2 is SYDVKM. This CDR3 region has 16 residues. This chain's CDR3 is CASSTIMTGPYNEQFF. The CDR3, as DNA: TGTGCCAGCAGCACAATTATGACAGGGCCCTACAATGAGCAGTTCTTC.

V gene TRBV7-9 combines with J gene TRBJ2-3, with TRBD2 as a possible D gene (6 bases). The V gene's germline CDR1 is SEHNR and CDR2 FQNEAQ (reference sequence). The CDR3 runs to 17 residues. The V end was cut by 2 bases, the J end by 0 bases, with 15 bases between. Here the CDR3 reads CASSLTERDFSTDTQYF. The CDR3 bases are TGTGCCAGCAGCTTAACTGAACGGGACTTCAGCACAGATACGCAGTATTTT.

This chain connects TRBV6-5 to TRBJ2-5; D remains ambiguous. V was shortened by 0 bases and J by 9 bases, with 11 bases between the two germline ends. Germline V CDR1 and CDR2: MNHEY, SVGAGI. CDR3 length: 13 amino acids. The CDR3 nucleotides read TGTGCCAGCAGTTACTCGTACGCTGTAGCCCAGTACTTC. Its translation: CASSYSYAVAQYF.